This entry is about one TCR beta chain. The germline V gene has CDR1 LNHDA and CDR2 SQIVND (reference sequence). This CDR3 region has 13 residues. Trimming left V 1 base short and J 4 bases short, with 7 bases between. Amplification of TCR beta CDR3 regions used RNA as the template. First-round RT-PCR with HTBI primers amplified the TCR CDR3 region. One entry per CDR3 protein results from TCRdb running MiXCR on the multiplex PCR reads. The sample lists roughly 280,000 distinct CDR3 sequences; 15% to 20% were seen once. The record originates from a study of T cells in Graves' hyperthyroidism and ophthalmopathy.

Material: blood. The V and J genes are TRBV19 and TRBJ1-1; D remains ambiguous. The TCR originated in a woman in her sixties or seventies with Graves' ophthalmopathy. For the CDR3, the DNA is TGTGCCAGTAGTATAGGGAGCGGCACTGAAGCTTTCTTT. It is translated as CASSIGSGTEAFF. Using reference TRBV19 and TRBJ1-1 for the parts outside the CDR3, the full variable domain is DGGITQSPKYLFRKEGQNVTLSCEQNLNHDAMYWYRQDPGQGLRLIYYSQIVNDFQKGDIAEGYSVSREKKESFPLTVTSAQKNPTAFYLCASSIGSGTEAFFGQGTRLTVV.